This T cell receptor beta chain stems from a study of Graves' ophthalmopathy and Graves' hyperthyroidism. The TCR beta CDR3 regions underwent amplification from RNA transcripts. HTBI-primed RT-PCR formed the first round, and a multiplex PCR formed the second. TCRdb ran MiXCR on the multiplex PCR reads and lists one entry per CDR3 protein. The sample carries 300,000 to 400,000 distinct CDR3 sequences, about 17% recorded once. Germline V gene data show CDR1 as MDHEN and CDR2 as SYDVKM. The CDR3 loop spans 19 amino acids. Trimming left V 4 bases short and J 1 base short, with 23 bases between. The clonotype was recovered from an adult woman with stable Graves' hyperthyroidism. Source material: peripheral blood. The rearrangement joins TRBV28 to TRBJ2-4, with D possibly being TRBD2 (5 bases). The CDR3 region is CASSSPTGMAGRAKNIQYF. Written as DNA, the CDR3 is TGTGCCAGCAGTTCACCCACCGGTATGGCGGGCCGGGCCAAAAACATTCAGTACTTC.